This TCR beta chain was obtained from a study of OX40 agonist ivuxolimab in advanced cancers. Germline values: CDR1 SGHTA, CDR2 FQGNSA. Between the trimmed V and J ends, which lost 2 bases and 0 bases, there was a span of 7 bases. This CDR3 region has 14 residues. Profiled with immunoSEQ multiplex PCR; TCRdb holds only in-frame clones, not every one. This sample yields approximately 72,000 clones, of which roughly 84% are seen a single time; less than 0.85% belongs to the top ten. The sequence was obtained from an adult with an advanced solid tumor such as melanoma, head and neck, liver or kidney cancer. The J gene is TRBJ1-1, the V gene TRBV7-2, with D perhaps TRBD1 (5 bases). The source material was CD4+ or CD8+ T cells sorted from blood, sampled in a trial of the OX40 agonist ivuxolimab. The CDR3 DNA reads as TGTGCCAGCAGCTTACTAGGGGTGAACACTGAAGCTTTCTTT. Encoded protein: CASSLLGVNTEAFF.